The clone carrying this TCR beta chain appeared once. The entry originates in a study of blood T cell repertoires in COVID-19. For the study at large: PBMCs, B-cell-depleted T cells, or T cells were the source of the cDNA or gDNA that made up the material.

Germline V lookup: CDR1 MDHEN, CDR2 SYDVKM. The CDR3 is 14 residues long. The J segment lost 3 bases and the V segment lost 5 bases, leaving 5 bases of the junction unmatched. Some clones are missing from TCRdb's copy, which holds only in-frame ones; the method was immunoSEQ multiplex PCR. The profile shows some 82,000 clones, approximately 80% of them singletons. The source material was peripheral blood. The genes are TRBV28 and TRBJ2-7, with 9 positions matching TRBD2. The sequence came from a man of 80 years or more with acute or convalescent COVID-19. The CDR3 DNA reads TGTGCCAGCAGTGGTAGCGGGAGCGACTACGAGCAGTACTTC. This sequence encodes CASSGSGSDYEQYF.